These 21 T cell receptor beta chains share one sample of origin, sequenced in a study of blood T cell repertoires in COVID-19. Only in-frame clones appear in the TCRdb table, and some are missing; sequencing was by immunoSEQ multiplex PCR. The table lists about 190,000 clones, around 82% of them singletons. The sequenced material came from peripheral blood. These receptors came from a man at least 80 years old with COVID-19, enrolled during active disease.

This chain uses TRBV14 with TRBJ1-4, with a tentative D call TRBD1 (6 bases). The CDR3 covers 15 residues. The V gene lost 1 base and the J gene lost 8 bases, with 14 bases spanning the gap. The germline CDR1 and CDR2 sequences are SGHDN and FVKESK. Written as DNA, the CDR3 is TGTGCCAGCAGCCAAGGGGTGGGGGCCAGGGAAAAACTGTTTTTT. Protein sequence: CASSQGVGAREKLFF.

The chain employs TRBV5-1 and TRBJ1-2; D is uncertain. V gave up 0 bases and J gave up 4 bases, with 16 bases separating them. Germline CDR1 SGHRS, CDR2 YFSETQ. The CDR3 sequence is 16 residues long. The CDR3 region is CASSLAKSDRGYGYTF. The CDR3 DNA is TGCGCCAGCAGCTTGGCCAAGTCAGATCGGGGCTATGGCTACACCTTC.

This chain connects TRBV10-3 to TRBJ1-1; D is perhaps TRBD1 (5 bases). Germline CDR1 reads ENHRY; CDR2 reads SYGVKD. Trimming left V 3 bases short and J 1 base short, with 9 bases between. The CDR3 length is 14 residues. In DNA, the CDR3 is TGTGCCATCAGTGACCAGGGAAAGAACACTGAAGCTTTCTTT. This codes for CAISDQGKNTEAFF.

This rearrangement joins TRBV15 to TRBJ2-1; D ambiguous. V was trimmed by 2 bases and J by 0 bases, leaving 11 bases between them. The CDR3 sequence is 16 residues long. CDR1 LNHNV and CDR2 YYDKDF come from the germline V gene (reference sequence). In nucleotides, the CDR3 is TGTGCCACCAGCAGACCCACCTTTAGCTCCTACAATGAGCAGTTCTTC. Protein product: CATSRPTFSSYNEQFF.

The chain's CDR3 is CASSDRVGYGYTF. As DNA, the CDR3 is TGTGCCAGCAGTGACAGGGTCGGCTATGGCTACACCTTC. The J gene is TRBJ1-2, the V gene TRBV2; maybe TRBD1 (5 bases). Trimming removed 3 bases at V and 4 bases at J, with 9 bases between. This CDR3 spans 13 amino acids. Germline-derived CDR1 and CDR2 are SNHLY and FYNNEI.

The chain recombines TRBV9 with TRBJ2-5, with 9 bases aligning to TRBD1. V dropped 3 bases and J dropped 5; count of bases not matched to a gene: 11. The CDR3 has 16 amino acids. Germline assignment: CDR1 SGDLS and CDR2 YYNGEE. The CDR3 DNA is TGTGCCAGCAGCGGCCGGGACAGGGTTTACAGTGAGACCCAGTACTTC. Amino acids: CASSGRDRVYSETQYF. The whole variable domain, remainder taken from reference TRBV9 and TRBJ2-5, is DSGVTQTPKHLITATGQRVTLRCSPRSGDLSVYWYQQSLDQGLQFLIQYYNGEERAKGNILERFSAQQFPDLHSELNLSSLELGDSALYFCASSGRDRVYSETQYFGPGTRLLVL.

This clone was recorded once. The CDR3 here is CASSLSGTYEQYF. Written as DNA, the CDR3 is TGTGCCAGCAGCTTATCAGGGACCTACGAGCAGTACTTC. The gene calls are TRBV7-2 and TRBJ2-7, with D perhaps TRBD1 (5 bases). This CDR3 spans 13 amino acids. Per the germline V gene, CDR1 is SGHTA and CDR2 is FQGNSA. V gave up 2 bases and J gave up 2 bases, with 7 bases separating them.

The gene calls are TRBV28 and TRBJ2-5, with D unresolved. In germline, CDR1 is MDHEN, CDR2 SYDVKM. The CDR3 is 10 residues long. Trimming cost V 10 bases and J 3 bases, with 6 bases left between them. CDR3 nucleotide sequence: TGTGCCACCCTAAAAGAGACCCAGTACTTC. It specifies CATLKETQYF.

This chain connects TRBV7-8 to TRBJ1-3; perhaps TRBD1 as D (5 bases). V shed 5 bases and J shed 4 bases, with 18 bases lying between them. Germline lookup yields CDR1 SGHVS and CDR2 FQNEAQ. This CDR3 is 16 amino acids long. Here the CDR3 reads CASSPSQRGGGNTIYF. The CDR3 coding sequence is TGTGCCAGCAGCCCATCCCAAAGGGGAGGGGGAAACACCATATATTTT.

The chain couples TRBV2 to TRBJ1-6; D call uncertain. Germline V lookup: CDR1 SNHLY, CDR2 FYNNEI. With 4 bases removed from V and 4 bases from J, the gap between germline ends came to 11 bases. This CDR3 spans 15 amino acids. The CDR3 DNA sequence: TGTGCCAGCAGTGGTCTGAGAGTTTATAATTCACCCCTCCACTTT. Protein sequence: CASSGLRVYNSPLHF.

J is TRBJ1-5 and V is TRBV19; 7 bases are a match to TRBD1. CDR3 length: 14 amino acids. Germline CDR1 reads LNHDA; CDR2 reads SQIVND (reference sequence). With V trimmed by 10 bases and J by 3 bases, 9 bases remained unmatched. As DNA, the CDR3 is TGTGCCAACACACAGGGGTTTGCCAATCAGCCCCAGCATTTT. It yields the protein CANTQGFANQPQHF. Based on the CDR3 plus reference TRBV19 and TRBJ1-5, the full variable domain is DGGITQSPKYLFRKEGQNVTLSCEQNLNHDAMYWYRQDPGQGLRLIYYSQIVNDFQKGDIAEGYSVSREKKESFPLTVTSAQKNPTAFYLCANTQGFANQPQHFGDGTRLSIL.

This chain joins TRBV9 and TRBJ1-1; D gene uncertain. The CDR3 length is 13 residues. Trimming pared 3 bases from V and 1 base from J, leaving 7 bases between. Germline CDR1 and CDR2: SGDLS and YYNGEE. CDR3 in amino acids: CASSATGNTEAFF. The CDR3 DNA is TGTGCCAGCAGCGCTACCGGGAACACTGAAGCTTTCTTT.

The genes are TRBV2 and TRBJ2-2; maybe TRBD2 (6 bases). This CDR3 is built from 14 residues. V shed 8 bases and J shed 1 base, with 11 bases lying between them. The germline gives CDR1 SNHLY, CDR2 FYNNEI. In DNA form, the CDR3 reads TGTGCCAGCGCGGGGACCCAGAACACCGGGGAGCTGTTTTTT. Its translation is CASAGTQNTGELFF.

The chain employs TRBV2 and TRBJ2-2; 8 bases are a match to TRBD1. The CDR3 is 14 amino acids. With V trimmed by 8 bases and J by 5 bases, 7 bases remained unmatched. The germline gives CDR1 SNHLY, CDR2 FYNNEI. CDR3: CASGGTGLTGELFF. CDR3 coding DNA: TGTGCCAGCGGTGGGACAGGTCTAACCGGGGAGCTGTTTTTT.

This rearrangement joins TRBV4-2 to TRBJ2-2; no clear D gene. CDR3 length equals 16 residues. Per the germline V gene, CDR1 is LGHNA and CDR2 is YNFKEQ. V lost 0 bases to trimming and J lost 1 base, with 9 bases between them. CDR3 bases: TGTGCCAGCAGCCAAGACACAGCAGGGAACACCGGGGAGCTGTTTTTT. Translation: CASSQDTAGNTGELFF.

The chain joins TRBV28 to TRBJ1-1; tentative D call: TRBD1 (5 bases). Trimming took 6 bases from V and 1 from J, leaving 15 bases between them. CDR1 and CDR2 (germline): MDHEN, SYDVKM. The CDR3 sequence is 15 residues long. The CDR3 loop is CASSPGPGSNTEAFF. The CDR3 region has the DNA TGTGCCAGCAGCCCAGGACCAGGGTCGAACACTGAAGCTTTCTTT. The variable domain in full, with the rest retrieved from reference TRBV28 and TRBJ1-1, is DVKVTQSSRYLVKRTGEKVFLECVQDMDHENMFWYRQDPGLGLRLIYFSYDVKMKEKGDIPEGYSVSREKKERFSLILESASTNQTSMYLCASSPGPGSNTEAFFGQGTRLTVV.

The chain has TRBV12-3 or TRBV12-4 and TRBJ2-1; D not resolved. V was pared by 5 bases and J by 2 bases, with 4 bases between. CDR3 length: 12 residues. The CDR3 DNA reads TGTGCCAGCAGTAGCGCCTACAATGAGCAGTTCTTC. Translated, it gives CASSSAYNEQFF.

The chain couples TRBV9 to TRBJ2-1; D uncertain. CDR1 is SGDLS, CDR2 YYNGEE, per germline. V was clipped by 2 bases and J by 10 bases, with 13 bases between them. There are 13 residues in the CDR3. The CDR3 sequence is CASSVAPEVEQFF. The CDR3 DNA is TGTGCCAGCAGCGTGGCCCCCGAGGTGGAGCAGTTCTTC.

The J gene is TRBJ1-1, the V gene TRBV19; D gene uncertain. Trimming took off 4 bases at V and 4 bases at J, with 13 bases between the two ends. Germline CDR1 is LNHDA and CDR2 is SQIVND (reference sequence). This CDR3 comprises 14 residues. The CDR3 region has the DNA TGTGCCAGTAGTACCTCGACTCGAAGCACTGAAGCTTTCTTT. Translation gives CASSTSTRSTEAFF.

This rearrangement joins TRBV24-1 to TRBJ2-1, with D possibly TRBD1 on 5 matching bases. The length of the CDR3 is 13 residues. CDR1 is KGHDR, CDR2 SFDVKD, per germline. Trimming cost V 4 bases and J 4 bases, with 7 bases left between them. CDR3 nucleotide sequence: TGTGCCACCAGTGACTACAGGTACAATGAGCAGTTCTTC. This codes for CATSDYRYNEQFF.

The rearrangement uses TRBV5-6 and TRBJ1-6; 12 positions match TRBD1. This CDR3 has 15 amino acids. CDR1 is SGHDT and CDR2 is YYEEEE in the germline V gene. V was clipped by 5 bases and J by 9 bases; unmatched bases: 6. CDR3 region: CASRGTGGESSPLHF. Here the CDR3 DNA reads TGTGCCAGCAGAGGGACAGGGGGCGAAAGTTCACCCCTCCACTTT.